This T cell receptor (beta chain) came from a study of human T cells and chemical hapten exposure. This clonotype was observed a handful of times. Its antigen is unknown. The CDR3 totals 13 residues. Germline CDR1 reads SQVTM; CDR2 reads ANQGSEA. Trimming left V 3 bases short and J 0 bases short, with 8 bases between. Time point here: patch test 3, about 24 weeks after DPC sensitization. Treatment meaning: therapeutic diphenylcyclopropenone sensitization with weekly scalp DPC. The study, taken as a whole, reports: Donor immune responses may differ from healthy people's, since all donors had alopecia. Sensitizing with DPC caused no change in TCRs above 1 in 1000 frequency.

It was the library that attached unique molecular identifiers to individual cDNA molecules. TCRdb reprocessed the RACE reads with MiXCR, giving one entry per CDR3 protein. The sample lists 150,000 to 200,000 distinct CDR3 sequences; under 30% were seen once. This clonotype originated in a woman aged 40 to 50 with alopecia areata. Some clones in this sample may be carry-over from other donors' samples. Sample: whole blood, taken in connection with sensitization to the hapten diphenylcyclopropenone (DPC). This chain connects TRBV29-1 to TRBJ1-1, with D hard to call. The CDR3 DNA reads as TGCAGCGTTGAGTCGCAGATGAACACTGAAGCTTTCTTT. Translating gives CSVESQMNTEAFF.